The rows below give T cell receptor beta chains drawn from one sample of a study of cytomegalovirus exposure and HLA in healthy donors. Only in-frame clones appear in the TCRdb table, and some are missing; sequencing was by immunoSEQ multiplex PCR. This sample has fewer than 200,000 clones, with approximately 80% found just once. Sequenced input: PBMCs. These receptors originate from a man aged 45-65 years in good health and CMV-seropositive. Each CDR3 is given with its conserved first and last residue. The D gene is left open where the match is weak. Clone size is not always given. Where it is, it says once, few, many or a class for expanded clones.

v_gene	abundance	j_gene	d_gene	CDR3aa	CDR3nt
TRBV4-2	few	TRBJ1-1	.	CASSQETGFGPEAFF	TGTGCCAGCAGCCAAGAAACGGGGTTCGGTCCTGAAGCTTTCTTT
TRBV28	.	TRBJ2-2	TRBD2	CATHLAGDTGELFF	TGTGCCACCCACCTAGCGGGAGACACCGGGGAGCTGTTTTTT
TRBV10-2	.	TRBJ1-5	.	CASSEGTRSNQPQHF	TGCGCCAGCAGTGAAGGAACTAGGAGCAATCAGCCCCAGCATTTT
TRBV2	.	TRBJ2-1	.	CASSVTGNEQFF	TGTGCCAGCAGCGTTACAGGAAATGAGCAGTTCTTC
TRBV6-5	.	TRBJ2-7	.	CASSYSLRSYEQYF	TGTGCCAGCAGTTACTCCCTTCGGTCCTACGAGCAGTACTTC
TRBV9	.	TRBJ2-7	.	CASSVGLVPYEQYF	TGTGCCAGCAGCGTGGGACTGGTACCCTACGAGCAGTACTTC
TRBV28	.	TRBJ2-2	.	CASRANTGELFF	TGTGCCAGCCGAGCTAACACCGGGGAGCTGTTTTTT
TRBV5-1	few	TRBJ2-2	.	CASSGDKNTGELFF	TGCGCCAGCAGCGGTGACAAGAACACCGGGGAGCTGTTTTTT
TRBV11-2	few	TRBJ2-3	TRBD2	CASSLERTSGGLGGTDTQYF	TGTGCCAGCAGCTTAGAACGGACTAGCGGGGGACTGGGCGGCACAGATACGCAGTATTTT
TRBV13	.	TRBJ2-5	TRBD1	CASRRQGRGETQYF	TGTGCCAGCAGGCGACAGGGGCGTGGCGAGACCCAGTACTTC
TRBV29-1	.	TRBJ2-3	.	CSVEGGPTSTDTQYF	TGCAGCGTTGAAGGCGGGCCTACTAGCACAGATACGCAGTATTTT
TRBV6-5	.	TRBJ1-1	TRBD1	CASSYLGQAEAFF	TGTGCCAGCAGTTACCTGGGACAGGCTGAAGCTTTCTTT
TRBV4-2	.	TRBJ2-1	TRBD1	CASSHAYTGTGENEQFF	TGTGCCAGCAGCCATGCATACACCGGGACAGGGGAGAATGAGCAGTTCTTC
TRBV6-1	.	TRBJ1-2	.	CASSRGNANYGYTF	TGTGCCAGCAGTAGGGGGAACGCTAACTATGGCTACACCTTC
TRBV11-3	.	TRBJ2-7	TRBD1	CASSPRGQYEQYF	TGTGCCAGCAGCCCAAGGGGGCAGTACGAGCAGTACTTC
TRBV5-6	.	TRBJ2-3	.	CASSLTGSTDTQYF	TGTGCCAGCAGCTTGACAGGAAGCACAGATACGCAGTATTTT
TRBV7-2	few	TRBJ2-5	.	CASSPGHLQETQYF	TGTGCCAGCAGCCCGGGACACTTACAAGAGACCCAGTACTTC
TRBV9	few	TRBJ1-6	.	CASSEGSSYNSPLHF	TGTGCCAGCAGCGAAGGGAGCTCCTATAATTCACCCCTCCACTTT
TRBV30	.	TRBJ2-3	TRBD2	CAWDTSGGTDTQYF	TGTGCCTGGGATACTAGCGGGGGCACAGATACGCAGTATTTT
TRBV5-1	.	TRBJ2-5	TRBD1	CASSLGTGGETQYF	TGCGCCAGCAGCCTAGGGACAGGGGGCGAGACCCAGTACTTC
TRBV11-2	.	TRBJ2-7	TRBD2	CASSLRGTSGSKVYEQYF	TGTGCCAGCAGCCTCCGGGGGACTAGCGGGAGTAAGGTTTACGAGCAGTACTTC
TRBV7-6	.	TRBJ2-7	TRBD2	CASSSTSGKYEQYF	TGTGCCAGCAGCTCGACTAGCGGGAAATACGAGCAGTACTTC
TRBV9	.	TRBJ2-7	TRBD2	CASSPRVGSGSSYEQYF	TGTGCCAGCAGCCCCCGGGTTGGTAGCGGGAGCTCCTACGAGCAGTACTTC
TRBV4-3	.	TRBJ2-1	TRBD2	CASSQDEAGGVNEQFF	TGCGCCAGCAGCCAAGATGAGGCGGGGGGGGTTAATGAGCAGTTCTTC
TRBV13	.	TRBJ2-2	.	CASSSDSFNTGELFF	TGTGCCAGCAGCTCTGACAGTTTCAACACCGGGGAGCTGTTTTTT
TRBV11-1	once	TRBJ2-7	TRBD2	CASSLTRAGGSEQYF	TGTGCCAGCAGCCTAACACGAGCGGGGGGGAGCGAGCAGTACTTC
TRBV9	.	TRBJ2-5	TRBD2	CASSVSDGLAGEETQYF	TGTGCCAGCAGCGTATCGGACGGACTAGCGGGGGAAGAGACCCAGTACTTC
TRBV5-1	.	TRBJ2-2	.	CASSRGTANTGELFF	TGCGCCAGCAGCCGGGGAACAGCCAACACCGGGGAGCTGTTTTTT
TRBV21-1	.	TRBJ2-7	.	CASSKPSHGGRAFYEQYF	TGTGCCAGCAGCAAGCCCTCCCATGGCGGGAGGGCTTTCTACGAGCAGTACTTC
TRBV9	.	TRBJ2-7	TRBD2	CASSAGTTYEQYF	TGTGCCAGCAGCGCCGGGACTACCTACGAGCAGTACTTC
TRBV6-5	.	TRBJ2-7	TRBD2	CASNTGTRQGEQYF	TGTGCCAGCAACACGGGGACTAGGCAGGGCGAGCAGTACTTC
TRBV19	.	TRBJ1-5	.	CASSIAGAINQPQHF	TGTGCCAGTAGTATAGCAGGGGCGATAAATCAGCCCCAGCATTTT
TRBV5-8	.	TRBJ1-5	.	CASSVRYSNQPQHF	TGTGCCAGCAGCGTCCGCTATAGCAATCAGCCCCAGCATTTT
TRBV10-1	.	TRBJ2-7	TRBD1	CASSDLDRCPEQYF	TGCGCCAGCAGTGACTTGGACAGGTGCCCCGAGCAGTACTTC
TRBV5-5	.	TRBJ1-5	.	CASSLEGGNQPQHF	TGTGCCAGCAGCTTGGAGGGGGGCAATCAGCCCCAGCATTTT